The 10 T cell receptor beta chains in this list originate from one sample, sequenced in a study of blood T cell repertoires in COVID-19. The table came from immunoSEQ multiplex PCR; TCRdb's copy has only in-frame clones and leaves some out. Altogether over 65,000 clones are present, about 89% being singletons, with the ten largest covering more than 1%. The source material was peripheral blood. The receptors come from a human donor in a cohort sampled during active COVID-19.

CDR3 sequence reads: CASFPLGENTGELFF. Written as DNA, the CDR3 is TGTGCCAGCTTCCCTCTGGGAGAGAACACCGGGGAGCTGTTTTTT. The rearrangement uses TRBV6-5 and TRBJ2-2; the D gene is possibly TRBD2 (5 bases). Trimming shortened V by 8 bases and J by 1 base, and 14 bases separated the two germline ends. This CDR3 is 15 amino acids long. CDR1 is MNHEY, CDR2 SVGAGI, per germline.

The chain recombines TRBV2 with TRBJ1-6, with no clear D. Germline V CDR1 and CDR2: SNHLY, FYNNEI. V lost 7 bases and J 5 bases, leaving 15 bases between the germline ends. The CDR3 is 15 residues long. The CDR3 DNA sequence: TGTGCCAGCACCCGGCGGCAGATCGATAATTCACCCCTCCACTTT. This encodes CASTRRQIDNSPLHF.

This chain joins TRBV18 and TRBJ2-1, with 10 bases that match TRBD2. Germline assignment: CDR1 KGHSH and CDR2 LQKENI. The CDR3 totals 19 residues. Unmatched junction bases numbered 11, after V lost 3 bases and J lost 0 bases. CDR3 coding DNA: TGTGCCAGCTCACCGCGGGGAGGCCCTAGCGGGAGCTCCTACAATGAGCAGTTCTTC. It encodes CASSPRGGPSGSSYNEQFF.

This chain joins TRBV7-2 and TRBJ1-1, with D possibly matching TRBD1 (5 bases). Germline V CDR1 and CDR2: SGHTA, FQGNSA. There are 15 residues in the CDR3. V was clipped by 1 base and J by 1 base, with 10 bases between them. The CDR3 DNA sequence: TGTGCCAGCAGCTTAGGGGCAGGGTGGAACACTGAAGCTTTCTTT. Translating it yields CASSLGAGWNTEAFF.

This clone was detected only a few times. The chain carries TRBV5-1 and TRBJ1-1; D gene ambiguous. The V gene's germline CDR1 is SGHRS and CDR2 YFSETQ. This CDR3 contains 14 residues. Trimming took off 0 bases at V and 4 bases at J, with 10 bases between the two ends. The CDR3 DNA follows: TGCGCCAGCAGCTTGGGAACGACGGGCACTGAAGCTTTCTTT. Translating gives CASSLGTTGTEAFF.

The V call is TRBV12-3 or TRBV12-4, the J call TRBJ1-5, with a tentative D call TRBD1 (5 bases). The CDR3 length is 13 residues. V lost 7 bases and J 2 bases, leaving 9 bases between the germline ends. CDR3 protein: CASTGGGNQPQHF. Here the CDR3 DNA reads TGTGCCAGCACCGGGGGAGGCAATCAGCCCCAGCATTTT.

The V call is TRBV27, the J call TRBJ2-3; the D is unclear. Germline assignment: CDR1 MNHEY and CDR2 SMNVEV (reference sequence). Trimming pared 6 bases from V and 4 bases from J, leaving 5 bases between. CDR3 size: 11 residues. CDR3 in amino acids: CASSRADTQYF. In nucleotides, the CDR3 is TGTGCCAGCAGCCGAGCAGATACGCAGTATTTT.

This chain links TRBV27 with TRBJ2-2; D possibly corresponds to TRBD1 (5 bases). Germline-derived CDR1 and CDR2 are MNHEY and SMNVEV (reference sequence). The CDR3 consists of 13 residues. V lost 5 bases to trimming and J lost 4 bases, with 8 bases between them. The CDR3 spells CASSQGSTGELFF. The CDR3 DNA is TGTGCCAGCAGTCAGGGATCCACCGGGGAGCTGTTTTTT.

V is TRBV9 and J is TRBJ2-1; 12 bases fit TRBD2. The CDR3 loop spans 15 amino acids. Germline V gene sequence: CDR1 SGDLS, CDR2 YYNGEE. The V segment lost 4 bases and the J segment 9 bases; nucleotides outside the gene matches: 8. CDR3 amino acids: CASSPRLAGEGEQFF. In nucleotides, the CDR3 is TGTGCCAGCAGCCCCAGACTAGCGGGAGAAGGTGAGCAGTTCTTC.

The chain combines TRBV18 with TRBJ1-2; D not resolved. Trimming cost V 3 bases and J 10 bases, with 12 bases left between them. This CDR3 is 12 amino acids long. Germline V gene lookup returns CDR1 KGHSH and CDR2 LQKENI. CDR3 residues: CASSPSPEDYTF. Written as DNA, the CDR3 is TGTGCCAGCTCACCTTCCCCTGAGGACTACACCTTC.